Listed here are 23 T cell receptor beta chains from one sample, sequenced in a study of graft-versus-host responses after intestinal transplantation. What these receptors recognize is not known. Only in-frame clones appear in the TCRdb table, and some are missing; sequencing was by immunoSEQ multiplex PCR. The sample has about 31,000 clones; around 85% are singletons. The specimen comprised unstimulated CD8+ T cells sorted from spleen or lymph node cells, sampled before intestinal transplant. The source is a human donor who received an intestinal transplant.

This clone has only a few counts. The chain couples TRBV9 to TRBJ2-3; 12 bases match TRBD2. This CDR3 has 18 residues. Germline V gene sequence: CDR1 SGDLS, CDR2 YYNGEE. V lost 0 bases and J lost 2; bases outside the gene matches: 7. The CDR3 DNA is TGTGCCAGCAGCGTAGAGTTTCGGACTAGCGGGAACACAGATACGCAGTATTTT. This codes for CASSVEFRTSGNTDTQYF. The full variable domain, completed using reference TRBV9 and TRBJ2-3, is DSGVTQTPKHLITATGQRVTLRCSPRSGDLSVYWYQQSLDQGLQFLIQYYNGEERAKGNILERFSAQQFPDLHSELNLSSLELGDSALYFCASSVEFRTSGNTDTQYFGPGTRLTVL.

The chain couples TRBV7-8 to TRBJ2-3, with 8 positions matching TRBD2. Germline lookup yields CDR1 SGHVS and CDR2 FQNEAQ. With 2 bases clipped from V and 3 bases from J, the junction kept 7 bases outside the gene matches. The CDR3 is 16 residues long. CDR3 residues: CASSLLIGGETDTQYF. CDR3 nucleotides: TGTGCCAGCAGCTTATTGATCGGGGGGGAGACAGATACGCAGTATTTT.

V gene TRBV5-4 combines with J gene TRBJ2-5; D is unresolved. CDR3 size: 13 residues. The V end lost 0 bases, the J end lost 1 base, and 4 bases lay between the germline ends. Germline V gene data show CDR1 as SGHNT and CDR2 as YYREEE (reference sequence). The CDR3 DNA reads TGTGCCAGCAGCTTGGAGAGCCAAGAGACCCAGTACTTC. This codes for CASSLESQETQYF.

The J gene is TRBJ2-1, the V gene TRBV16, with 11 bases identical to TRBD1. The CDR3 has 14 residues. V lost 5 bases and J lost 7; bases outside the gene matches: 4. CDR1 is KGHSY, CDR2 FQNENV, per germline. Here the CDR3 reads CASSSGQGANEQFF. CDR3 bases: TGTGCCAGCAGCAGTGGACAGGGGGCGAATGAGCAGTTCTTC.

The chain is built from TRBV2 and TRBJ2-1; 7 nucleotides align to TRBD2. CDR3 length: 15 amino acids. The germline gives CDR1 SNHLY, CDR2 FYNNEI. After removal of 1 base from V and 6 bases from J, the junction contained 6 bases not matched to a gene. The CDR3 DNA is TGTGCCAGCAGTGAAGGGCCGGGACTAAGCAATGAGCAGTTCTTC. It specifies CASSEGPGLSNEQFF.

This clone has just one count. Here the CDR3 DNA reads TGTGCCAGCAGTTATGGACAGCCCTACGAGCAGTACTTC. It encodes CASSYGQPYEQYF. This sequence joins TRBV6-5 and TRBJ2-5, with D possibly TRBD1 on 6 matching bases. Matching the DNA end better, TRBJ2-7 makes the J call doubtful. Germline V gene lookup returns CDR1 MNHEY and CDR2 SVGAGI. The CDR3 length is 13 residues.

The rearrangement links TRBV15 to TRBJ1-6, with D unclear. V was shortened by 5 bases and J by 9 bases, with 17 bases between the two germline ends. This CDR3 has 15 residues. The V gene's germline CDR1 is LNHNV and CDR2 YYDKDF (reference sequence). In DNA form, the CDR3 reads TGTGCCACCAGCTCCGAAGGCCTTAGAGGTTCACCCCTCCACTTT. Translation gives CATSSEGLRGSPLHF.

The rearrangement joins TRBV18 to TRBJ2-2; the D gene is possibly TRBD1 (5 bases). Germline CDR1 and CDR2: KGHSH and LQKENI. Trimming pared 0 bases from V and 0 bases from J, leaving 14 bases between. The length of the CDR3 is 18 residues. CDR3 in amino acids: CASSPPGEGAPNTGELFF. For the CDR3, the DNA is TGTGCCAGCTCACCACCAGGGGAAGGGGCCCCGAACACCGGGGAGCTGTTTTTT.

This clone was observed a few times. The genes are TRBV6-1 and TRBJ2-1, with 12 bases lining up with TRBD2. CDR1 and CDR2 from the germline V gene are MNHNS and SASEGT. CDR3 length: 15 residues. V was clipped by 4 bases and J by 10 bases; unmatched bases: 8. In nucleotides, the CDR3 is TGTGCCAGCAGTGTTCTAGCGGGGGGGATCGGCGAGCAGTTCTTC. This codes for CASSVLAGGIGEQFF.

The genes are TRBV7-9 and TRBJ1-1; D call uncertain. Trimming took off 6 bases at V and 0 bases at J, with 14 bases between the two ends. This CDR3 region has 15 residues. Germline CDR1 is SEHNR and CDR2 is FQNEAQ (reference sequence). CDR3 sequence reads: CASRDRRGMNTEAFF. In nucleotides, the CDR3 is TGTGCCAGCAGAGACCGCCGAGGGATGAACACTGAAGCTTTCTTT.

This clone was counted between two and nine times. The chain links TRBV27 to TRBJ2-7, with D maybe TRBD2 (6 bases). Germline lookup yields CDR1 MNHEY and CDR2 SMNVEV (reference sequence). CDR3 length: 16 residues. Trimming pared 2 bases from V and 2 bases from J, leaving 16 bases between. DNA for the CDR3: TGTGCCAGCAGTTTACGGCCTAGCGACCACCCCTACGAGCAGTACTTC. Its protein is CASSLRPSDHPYEQYF.

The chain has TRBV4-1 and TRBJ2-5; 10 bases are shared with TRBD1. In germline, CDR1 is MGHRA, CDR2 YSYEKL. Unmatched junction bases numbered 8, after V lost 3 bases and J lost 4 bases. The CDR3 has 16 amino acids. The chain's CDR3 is CASSQTTGGAGETQYF. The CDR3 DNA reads TGCGCCAGCAGCCAGACGACAGGGGGCGCCGGAGAGACCCAGTACTTC.

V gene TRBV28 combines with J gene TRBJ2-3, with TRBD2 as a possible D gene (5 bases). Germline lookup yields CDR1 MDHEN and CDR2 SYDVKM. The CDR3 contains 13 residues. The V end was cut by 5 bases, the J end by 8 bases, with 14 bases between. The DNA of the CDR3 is TGTGCCAGCAGTACATCTCGAGGGATTACGCAGTATTTT. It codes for CASSTSRGITQYF.

For the CDR3, the DNA is TGTGCCAGCAGCGAACCTGGGACAGGGCAGCTTCCTAGCACAGATACGCAGTATTTT. Amino acid sequence: CASSEPGTGQLPSTDTQYF. This chain links TRBV7-9 with TRBJ2-3; TRBD1 matches 9 bases. This CDR3 has 19 amino acids. Looked up from germline, CDR1 is SEHNR and CDR2 is FQNEAQ (reference sequence). Trimming took 5 bases from V and 0 from J; bases not matched to a gene: 15.

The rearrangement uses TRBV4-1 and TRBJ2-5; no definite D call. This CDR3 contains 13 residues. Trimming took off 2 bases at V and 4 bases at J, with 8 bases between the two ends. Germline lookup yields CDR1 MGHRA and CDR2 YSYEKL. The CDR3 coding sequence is TGCGCCAGCAGCCAACCCGCGGTAGAGACCCAGTACTTC. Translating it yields CASSQPAVETQYF.

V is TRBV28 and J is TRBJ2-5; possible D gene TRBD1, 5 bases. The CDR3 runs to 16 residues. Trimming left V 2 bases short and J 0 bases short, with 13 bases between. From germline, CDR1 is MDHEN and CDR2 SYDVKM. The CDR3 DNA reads TGTGCCAGCAGTTTAAGGGGAATGGGGTACCAAGAGACCCAGTACTTC. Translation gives CASSLRGMGYQETQYF.

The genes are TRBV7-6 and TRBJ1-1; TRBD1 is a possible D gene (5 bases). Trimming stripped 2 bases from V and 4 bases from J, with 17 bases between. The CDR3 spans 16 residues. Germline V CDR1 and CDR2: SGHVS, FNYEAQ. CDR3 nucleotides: TGTGCCAGCAGCTTAAGGTTAGGGGCGCTAGGCACTGAAGCTTTCTTT. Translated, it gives CASSLRLGALGTEAFF.

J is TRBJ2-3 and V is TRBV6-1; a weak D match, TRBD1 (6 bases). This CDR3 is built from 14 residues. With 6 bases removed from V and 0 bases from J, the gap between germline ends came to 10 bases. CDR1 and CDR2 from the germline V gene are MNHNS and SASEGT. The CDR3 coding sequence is TGTGCCAGCAGGGGTGGACAGAGCACAGATACGCAGTATTTT. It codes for CASRGGQSTDTQYF.

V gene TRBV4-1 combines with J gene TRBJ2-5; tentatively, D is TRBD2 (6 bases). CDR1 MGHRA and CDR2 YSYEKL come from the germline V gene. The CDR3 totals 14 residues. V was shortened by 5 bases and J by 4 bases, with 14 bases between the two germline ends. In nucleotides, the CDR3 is TGCGCCAGCAGCACCCTCGGGGGAGTAGAGACCCAGTACTTC. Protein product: CASSTLGGVETQYF.

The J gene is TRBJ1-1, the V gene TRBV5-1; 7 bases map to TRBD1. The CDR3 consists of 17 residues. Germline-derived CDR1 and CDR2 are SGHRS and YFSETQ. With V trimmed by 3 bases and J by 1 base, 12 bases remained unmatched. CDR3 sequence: CASSWTSGQPKNTEAFF. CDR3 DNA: TGCGCCAGCAGCTGGACCTCGGGACAGCCTAAGAACACTGAAGCTTTCTTT.

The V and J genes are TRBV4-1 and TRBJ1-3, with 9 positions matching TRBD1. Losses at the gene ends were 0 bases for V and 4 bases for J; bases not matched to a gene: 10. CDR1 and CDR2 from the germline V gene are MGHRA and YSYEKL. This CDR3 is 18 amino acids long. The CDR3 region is CASSQDIRDRVSGNTIYF. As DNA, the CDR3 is TGCGCCAGCAGCCAAGATATCCGGGACAGGGTTTCGGGAAACACCATATATTTT.

CDR3 nucleotides: TGCGCCAGCAGCCCCCGGGCTAGCGGGGGTAGGTACACCGGGGAGCTGTTTTTT. Amino acid sequence: CASSPRASGGRYTGELFF. The rearrangement joins TRBV4-1 to TRBJ2-2, with TRBD2 identical over 10 bases. J lost 3 bases, V lost 4 bases, and 11 bases had no gene match. From germline, CDR1 is MGHRA and CDR2 YSYEKL. This CDR3 has 18 residues.

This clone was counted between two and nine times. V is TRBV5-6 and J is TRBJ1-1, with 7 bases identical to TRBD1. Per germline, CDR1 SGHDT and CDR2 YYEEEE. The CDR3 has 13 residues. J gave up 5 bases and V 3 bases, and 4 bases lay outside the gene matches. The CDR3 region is CASSYRGGTEAFF. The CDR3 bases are TGTGCCAGCAGCTACAGGGGTGGGACTGAAGCTTTCTTT.